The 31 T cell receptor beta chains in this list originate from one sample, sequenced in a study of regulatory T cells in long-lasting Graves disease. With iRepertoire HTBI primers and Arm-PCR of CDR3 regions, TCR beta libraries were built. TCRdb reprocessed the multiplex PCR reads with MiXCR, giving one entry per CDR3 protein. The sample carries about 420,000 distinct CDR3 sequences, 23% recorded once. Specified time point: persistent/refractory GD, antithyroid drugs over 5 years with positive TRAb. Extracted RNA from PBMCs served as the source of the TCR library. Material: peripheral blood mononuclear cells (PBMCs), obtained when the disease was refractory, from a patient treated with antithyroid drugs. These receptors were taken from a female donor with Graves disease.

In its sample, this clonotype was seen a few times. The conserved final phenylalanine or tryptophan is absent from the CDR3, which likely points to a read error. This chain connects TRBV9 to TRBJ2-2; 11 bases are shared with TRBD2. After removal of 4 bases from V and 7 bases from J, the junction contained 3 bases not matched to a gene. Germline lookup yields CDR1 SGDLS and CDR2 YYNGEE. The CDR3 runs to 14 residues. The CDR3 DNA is TGTGCCAGCAGCTTAACTAGCGGGAGCGGGGAGCTGTTTTCT. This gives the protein CASSLTSGSGELFS.

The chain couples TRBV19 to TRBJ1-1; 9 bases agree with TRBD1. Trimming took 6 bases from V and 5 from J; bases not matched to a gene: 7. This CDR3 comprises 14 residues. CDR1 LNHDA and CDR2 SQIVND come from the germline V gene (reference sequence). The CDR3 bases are TGTGCCAGTAGCTACAGGGGGCTTAGGACTGAAGCTTTCTTT. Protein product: CASSYRGLRTEAFF. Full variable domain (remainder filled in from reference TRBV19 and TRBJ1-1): DGGITQSPKYLFRKEGQNVTLSCEQNLNHDAMYWYRQDPGQGLRLIYYSQIVNDFQKGDIAEGYSVSREKKESFPLTVTSAQKNPTAFYLCASSYRGLRTEAFFGQGTRLTVV.

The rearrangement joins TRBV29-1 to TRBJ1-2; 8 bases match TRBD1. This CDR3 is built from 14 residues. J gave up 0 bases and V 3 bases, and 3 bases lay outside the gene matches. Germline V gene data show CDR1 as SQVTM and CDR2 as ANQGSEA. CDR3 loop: CSVERTGPNYGYTF. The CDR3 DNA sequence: TGCAGCGTTGAGAGGACAGGGCCTAACTATGGCTACACCTTC.

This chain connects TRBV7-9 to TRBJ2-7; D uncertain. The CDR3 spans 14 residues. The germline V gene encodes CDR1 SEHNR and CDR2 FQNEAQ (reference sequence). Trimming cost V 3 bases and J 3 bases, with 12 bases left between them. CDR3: CASSFGVPDYEQYF. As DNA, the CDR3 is TGTGCCAGCAGCTTTGGGGTACCCGACTACGAGCAGTACTTC. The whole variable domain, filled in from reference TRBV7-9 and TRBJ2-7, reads DTGVSQNPRHKITKRGQNVTFRCDPISEHNRLYWYRQTLGQGPEFLTYFQNEAQLEKSRLLSDRFSAERPKGSFSTLEIQRTEQGDSAMYLCASSFGVPDYEQYFGPGTRLTVT.

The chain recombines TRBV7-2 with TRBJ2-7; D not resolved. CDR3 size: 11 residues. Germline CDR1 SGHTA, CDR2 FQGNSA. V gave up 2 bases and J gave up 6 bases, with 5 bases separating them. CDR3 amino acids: CASSLLFEQYF. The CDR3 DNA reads TGTGCCAGCAGCTTACTTTTCGAGCAGTACTTC.

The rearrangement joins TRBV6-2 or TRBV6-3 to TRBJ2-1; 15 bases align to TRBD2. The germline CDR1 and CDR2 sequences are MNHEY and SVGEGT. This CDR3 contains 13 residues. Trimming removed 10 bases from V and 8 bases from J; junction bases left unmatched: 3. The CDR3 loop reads CATRTSGRDEQFF. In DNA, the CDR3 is TGTGCCACCCGGACTAGCGGGAGGGATGAGCAGTTCTTC.

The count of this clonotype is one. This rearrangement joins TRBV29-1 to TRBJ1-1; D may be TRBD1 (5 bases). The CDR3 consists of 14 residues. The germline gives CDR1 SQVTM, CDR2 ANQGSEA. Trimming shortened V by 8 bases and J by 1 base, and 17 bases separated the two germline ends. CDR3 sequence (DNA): TGCAGCCCCTCGGTTAAGGGGTGGAACACTGAAGCTTTCTTT. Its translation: CSPSVKGWNTEAFF.

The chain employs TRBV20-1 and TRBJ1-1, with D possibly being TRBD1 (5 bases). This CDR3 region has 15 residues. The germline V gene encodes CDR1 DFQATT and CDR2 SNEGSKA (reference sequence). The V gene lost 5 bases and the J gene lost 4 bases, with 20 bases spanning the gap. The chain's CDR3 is CSALIQDRGGTEAFF. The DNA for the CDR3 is TGCAGTGCTTTAATACAGGACCGGGGAGGCACTGAAGCTTTCTTT.

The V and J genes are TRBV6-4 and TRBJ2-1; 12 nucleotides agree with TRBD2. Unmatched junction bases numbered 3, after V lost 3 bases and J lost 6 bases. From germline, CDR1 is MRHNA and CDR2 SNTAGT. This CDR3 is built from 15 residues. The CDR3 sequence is CASSELAGGLNEQFF. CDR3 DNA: TGTGCCAGCAGTGAGCTAGCGGGAGGGCTCAATGAGCAGTTCTTC.

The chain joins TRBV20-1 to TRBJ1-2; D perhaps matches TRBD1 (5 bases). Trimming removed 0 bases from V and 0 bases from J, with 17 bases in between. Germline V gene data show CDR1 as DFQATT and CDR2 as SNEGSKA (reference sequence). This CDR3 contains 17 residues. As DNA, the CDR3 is TGCAGTGCTAGAGATCAGGGTAGGGCTACTTCTAACTATGGCTACACCTTC. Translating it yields CSARDQGRATSNYGYTF.

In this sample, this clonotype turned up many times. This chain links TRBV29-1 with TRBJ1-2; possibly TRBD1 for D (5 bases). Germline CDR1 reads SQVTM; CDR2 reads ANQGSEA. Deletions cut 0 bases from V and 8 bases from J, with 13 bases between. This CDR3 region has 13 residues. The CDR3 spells CSVEDRDLRGYTF. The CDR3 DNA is TGCAGCGTTGAAGACAGGGATTTGAGGGGCTACACCTTC. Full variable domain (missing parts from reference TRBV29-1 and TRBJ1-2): SAVISQKPSRDICQRGTSLTIQCQVDSQVTMMFWYRQQPGQSLTLIATANQGSEATYESGFVIDKFPISRPNLTFSTLTVSNMSPEDSSIYLCSVEDRDLRGYTFGSGTRLTVV.

The CDR3 region has the DNA TGTGCCAGCAGCCCAGGGTACCCCTACGAGCAGTACTTC. Its protein product is CASSPGYPYEQYF. The J gene is TRBJ2-7, the V gene TRBV7-3; weak D call: TRBD1 (5 bases). V shed 5 bases and J shed 2 bases, with 10 bases lying between them. The CDR3 has 13 residues. Looked up from germline, CDR1 is SGHTA and CDR2 is FQGTGA. The whole variable domain, remainder taken from reference TRBV7-3 and TRBJ2-7, is GAGVSQTPSNKVTEKGKYVELRCDPISGHTALYWYRQSLGQGPEFLIYFQGTGAADDSGLPNDRFFAVRPEGSVSTLKIQRTERGDSAVYLCASSPGYPYEQYFGPGTRLTVT.

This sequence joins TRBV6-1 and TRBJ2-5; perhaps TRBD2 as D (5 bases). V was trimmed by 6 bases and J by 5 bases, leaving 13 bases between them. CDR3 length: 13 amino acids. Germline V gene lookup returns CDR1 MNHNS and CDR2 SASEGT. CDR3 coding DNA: TGTGCCAGCAGGTCTCACGGGGAGGAGACCCAGTACTTC. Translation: CASRSHGEETQYF.

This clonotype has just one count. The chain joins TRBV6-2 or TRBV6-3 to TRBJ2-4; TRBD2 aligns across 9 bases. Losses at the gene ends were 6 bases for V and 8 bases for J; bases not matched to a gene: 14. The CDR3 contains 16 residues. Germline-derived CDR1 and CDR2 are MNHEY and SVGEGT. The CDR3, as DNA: TGTGCCAGCAGCGGGGGACTAGCAGTACAAGGGGACATTCAGTACTTC. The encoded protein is CASSGGLAVQGDIQYF.

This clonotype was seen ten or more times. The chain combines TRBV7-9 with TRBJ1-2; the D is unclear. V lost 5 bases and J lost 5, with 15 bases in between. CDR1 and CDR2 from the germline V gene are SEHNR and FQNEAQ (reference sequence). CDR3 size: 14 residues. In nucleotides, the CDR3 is TGTGCCAGCAGCACCATTTCTGACCCTTATGGCTACACCTTC. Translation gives CASSTISDPYGYTF.

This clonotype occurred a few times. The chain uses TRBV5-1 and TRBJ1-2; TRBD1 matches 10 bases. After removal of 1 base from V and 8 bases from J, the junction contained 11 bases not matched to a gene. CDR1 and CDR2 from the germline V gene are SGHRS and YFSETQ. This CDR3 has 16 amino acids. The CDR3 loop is CASSLSSGTGDEGYTF. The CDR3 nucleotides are TGCGCCAGCAGCTTGTCCTCAGGGACAGGGGATGAGGGCTACACCTTC. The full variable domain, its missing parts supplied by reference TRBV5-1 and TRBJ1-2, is KAGVTQTPRYLIKTRGQQVTLSCSPISGHRSVSWYQQTPGQGLQFLFEYFSETQRNKGNFPGRFSGRQFSNSRSEMNVSTLELGDSALYLCASSLSSGTGDEGYTFGSGTRLTVV.

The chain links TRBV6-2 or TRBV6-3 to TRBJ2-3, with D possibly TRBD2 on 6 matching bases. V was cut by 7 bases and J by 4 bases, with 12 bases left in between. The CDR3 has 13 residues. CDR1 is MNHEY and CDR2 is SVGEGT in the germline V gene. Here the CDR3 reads CASNLGGSDTQYF. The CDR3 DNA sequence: TGTGCCAGCAATCTTGGGGGGTCAGATACGCAGTATTTT.

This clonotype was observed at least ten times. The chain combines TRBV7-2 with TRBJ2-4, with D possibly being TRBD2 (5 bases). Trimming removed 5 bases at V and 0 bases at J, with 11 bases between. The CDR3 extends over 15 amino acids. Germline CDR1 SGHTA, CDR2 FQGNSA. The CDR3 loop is CASSVEGLAKNIQYF. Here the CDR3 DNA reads TGTGCCAGCAGCGTCGAAGGACTAGCCAAAAACATTCAGTACTTC. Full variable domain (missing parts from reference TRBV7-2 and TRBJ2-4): GAGVSQSPSNKVTEKGKDVELRCDPISGHTALYWYRQSLGQGLEFLIYFQGNSAPDKSGLPSDRFSAERTGGSVSTLTIQRTQQEDSAVYLCASSVEGLAKNIQYFGAGTRLSVL.

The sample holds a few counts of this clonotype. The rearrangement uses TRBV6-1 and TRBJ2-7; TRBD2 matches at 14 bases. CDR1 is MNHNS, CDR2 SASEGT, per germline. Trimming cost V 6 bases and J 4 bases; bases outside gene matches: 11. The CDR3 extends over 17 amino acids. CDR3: CASRLPGLAGVGYEQYF. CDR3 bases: TGTGCCAGCAGACTCCCGGGACTAGCGGGAGTCGGGTACGAGCAGTACTTC.

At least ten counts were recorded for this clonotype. As DNA, the CDR3 is TGTGCCAGCAGTTACGCAATGAACACTGAAGCTTTCTTT. Translating it yields CASSYAMNTEAFF. The chain has TRBV6-5 and TRBJ1-1; D call uncertain. The CDR3 sequence is 13 residues long. Germline V gene sequence: CDR1 MNHEY, CDR2 SVGAGI. The V end was cut by 2 bases, the J end by 0 bases, with 4 bases between.

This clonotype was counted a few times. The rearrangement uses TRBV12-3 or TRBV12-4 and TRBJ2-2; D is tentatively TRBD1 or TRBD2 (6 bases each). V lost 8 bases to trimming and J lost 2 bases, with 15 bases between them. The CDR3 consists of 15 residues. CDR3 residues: CASRPGGPNTGELFF. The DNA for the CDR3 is TGTGCCAGCCGTCCTGGGGGGCCCAACACCGGGGAGCTGTTTTTT.

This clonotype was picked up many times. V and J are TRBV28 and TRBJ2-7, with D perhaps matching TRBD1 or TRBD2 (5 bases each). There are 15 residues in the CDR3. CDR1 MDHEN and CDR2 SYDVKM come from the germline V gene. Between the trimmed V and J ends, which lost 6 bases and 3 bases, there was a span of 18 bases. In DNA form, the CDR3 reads TGTGCCAGCAGGGAGGTAGGGACGGCGGGCTACGAGCAGTACTTC. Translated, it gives CASREVGTAGYEQYF.

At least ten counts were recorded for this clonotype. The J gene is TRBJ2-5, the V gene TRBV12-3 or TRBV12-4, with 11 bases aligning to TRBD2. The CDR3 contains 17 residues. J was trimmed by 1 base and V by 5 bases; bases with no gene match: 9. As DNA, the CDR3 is TGTGCCAGCAGTGGGGGGAGACTAGCGGGGCGCCAAGAGACCCAGTACTTC. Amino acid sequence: CASSGGRLAGRQETQYF.

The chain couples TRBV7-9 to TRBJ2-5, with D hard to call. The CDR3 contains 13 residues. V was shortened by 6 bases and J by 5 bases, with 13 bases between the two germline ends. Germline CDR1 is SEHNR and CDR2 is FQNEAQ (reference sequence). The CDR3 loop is CASSYLLGETQYF. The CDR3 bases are TGTGCCAGCAGTTACCTTCTCGGGGAGACCCAGTACTTC.

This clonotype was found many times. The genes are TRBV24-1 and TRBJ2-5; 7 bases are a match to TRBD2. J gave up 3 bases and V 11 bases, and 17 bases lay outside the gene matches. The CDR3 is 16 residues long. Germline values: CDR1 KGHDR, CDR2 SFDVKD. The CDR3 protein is CANTKRDPGLEETQYF. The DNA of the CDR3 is TGTGCCAACACGAAGCGGGATCCGGGATTGGAAGAGACCCAGTACTTC.

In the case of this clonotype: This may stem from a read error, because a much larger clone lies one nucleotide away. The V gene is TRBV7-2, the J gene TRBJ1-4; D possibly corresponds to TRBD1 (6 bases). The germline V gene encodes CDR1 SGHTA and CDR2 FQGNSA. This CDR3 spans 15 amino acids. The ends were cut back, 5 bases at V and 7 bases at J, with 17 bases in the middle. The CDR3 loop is CASSTPGTQIEKLFF. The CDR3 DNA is TGTGCCAGCAGCACACCCGGGACACAGATTGAAAAACTGTTTTTT. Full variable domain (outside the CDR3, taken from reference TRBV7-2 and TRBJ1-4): GAGVSQSPSNKVTEKGKDVELRCDPISGHTALYWYRQSLGQGLEFLIYFQGNSAPDKSGLPSDRFSAERTGGSVSTLTIQRTQQEDSAVYLCASSTPGTQIEKLFFGSGTQLSVL.

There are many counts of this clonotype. The CDR3 loop reads CASSDRGRNEQFF. DNA for the CDR3: TGTGCCAGCAGTGACAGGGGGCGGAATGAGCAGTTCTTC. This rearrangement joins TRBV28 to TRBJ2-1; 10 nucleotides line up with TRBD1. Germline CDR1 MDHEN, CDR2 SYDVKM. The J segment lost 7 bases and the V segment lost 5 bases, leaving 2 bases of the junction unmatched. The CDR3 consists of 13 residues.

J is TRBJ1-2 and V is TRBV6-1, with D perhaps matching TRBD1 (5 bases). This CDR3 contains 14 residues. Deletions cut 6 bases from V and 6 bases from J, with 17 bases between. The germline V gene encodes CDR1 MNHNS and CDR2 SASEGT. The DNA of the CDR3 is TGTGCCAGCAGAGGAGCCGGGACCTGGGATGGCTACACCTTC. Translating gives CASRGAGTWDGYTF.

The chain's CDR3 is CASSLSTGYLFF. CDR3 DNA sequence: TGTGCCAGCAGTCTATCGACAGGGTACCTGTTTTTT. The chain recombines TRBV28 with TRBJ1-4, with 7 bases matching TRBD1. This CDR3 comprises 12 residues. CDR1 is MDHEN and CDR2 is SYDVKM in the germline V gene. Trimming at V came to 5 bases and at J to 14 bases, leaving 8 bases not matched to a gene.

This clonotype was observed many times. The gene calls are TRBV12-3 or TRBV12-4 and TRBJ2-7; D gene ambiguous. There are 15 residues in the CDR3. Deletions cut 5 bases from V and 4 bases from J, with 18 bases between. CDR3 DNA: TGTGCCAGCAGTCCAACGGGCCCTATCCTTTACGAGCAGTACTTC. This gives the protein CASSPTGPILYEQYF.

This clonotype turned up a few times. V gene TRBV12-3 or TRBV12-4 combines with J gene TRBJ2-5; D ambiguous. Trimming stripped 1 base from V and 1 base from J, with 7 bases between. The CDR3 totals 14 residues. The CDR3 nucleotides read TGTGCCAGCAGTTTAGAAAGCCCCCAAGAGACCCAGTACTTC. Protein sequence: CASSLESPQETQYF.